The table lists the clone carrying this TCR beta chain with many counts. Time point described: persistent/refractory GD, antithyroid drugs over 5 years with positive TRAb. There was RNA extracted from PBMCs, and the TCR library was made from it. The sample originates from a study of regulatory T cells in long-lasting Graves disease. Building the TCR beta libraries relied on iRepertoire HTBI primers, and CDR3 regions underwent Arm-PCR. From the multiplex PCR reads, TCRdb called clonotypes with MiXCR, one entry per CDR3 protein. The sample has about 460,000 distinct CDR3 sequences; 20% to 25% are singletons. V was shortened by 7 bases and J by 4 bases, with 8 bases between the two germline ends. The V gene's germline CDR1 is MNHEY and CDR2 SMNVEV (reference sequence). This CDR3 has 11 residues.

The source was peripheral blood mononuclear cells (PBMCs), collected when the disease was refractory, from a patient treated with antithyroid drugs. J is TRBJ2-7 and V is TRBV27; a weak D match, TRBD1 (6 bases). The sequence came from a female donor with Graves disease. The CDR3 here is CASMQGYEQYF. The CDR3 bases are TGTGCCAGCATGCAGGGGTACGAGCAGTACTTC.